This T cell receptor (beta chain) was retrieved from a study of human T cells and chemical hapten exposure. Time point reported: patch test 2, 6 weeks after DPC sensitization. Treatment here: therapeutic diphenylcyclopropenone sensitization with weekly scalp DPC. Before extraction, the whole blood was not fractionated, and total RNA was taken from it. TCRdb called the RACE reads again in MiXCR, with one record for every CDR3 protein. The sample lists 35,000 to 50,000 distinct CDR3 sequences; 8.5% to 10% were seen once. This CDR3 is built from 17 residues. The ends were cut back, 3 bases at V and 3 bases at J, with 18 bases in the middle. Looked up from germline, CDR1 is SNHLY and CDR2 is FYNNEI.

The V and J genes are TRBV2 and TRBJ2-1; D is unresolved. The source is a woman under 40 with alopecia areata. Some clones in this sample may be carry-over from other donors' samples. Sequenced material: whole blood, taken in connection with sensitization to the hapten diphenylcyclopropenone (DPC). This chain's CDR3 is CASSDSRELPLYNEQFF. The CDR3 bases are TGTGCCAGCAGTGATAGTAGAGAACTTCCACTCTACAATGAGCAGTTCTTC.